The rows below give T cell receptor beta chains drawn from one sample of a study of cytomegalovirus exposure and HLA in healthy donors. Generated by immunoSEQ multiplex PCR, the TCRdb table keeps only in-frame clones and is missing some. The sample has about 110,000 clones; approximately 82% are singletons. Sequencing was performed on PBMCs. The origin of the receptors is a man aged 25-40 years in good health and CMV-seropositive. The CDR3 runs from the conserved cysteine through the conserved F or W. The D gene is left open where the match is weak. Only some rows state a clone size, as once, few, many or a class for expanded clones.

d_call: .; v_call: TRBV7-8; clone_size: .; j_call: TRBJ1-4; cdr3_aa: CASSLDAGREKLFF; cdr3_nt: TGTGCCAGCAGCTTAGATGCAGGGAGGGAAAAACTGTTTTTT
d_call: .; v_call: TRBV4-1; clone_size: .; j_call: TRBJ2-2; cdr3_aa: CASSQGGGRAGELFF; cdr3_nt: TGCGCCAGCAGCCAAGGAGGGGGTCGTGCCGGGGAGCTGTTTTTT
d_call: .; v_call: TRBV18; clone_size: few; j_call: TRBJ1-1; cdr3_aa: CASSPRASPAGTEAFF; cdr3_nt: TGTGCCAGCTCACCAAGGGCTTCCCCCGCGGGAACTGAAGCTTTCTTT
d_call: .; v_call: TRBV5-1; clone_size: .; j_call: TRBJ2-4; cdr3_aa: CASSAQGAKNIQYF; cdr3_nt: TGCGCCAGCAGCGCGCAGGGAGCCAAAAACATTCAGTACTTC
d_call: .; v_call: TRBV18; clone_size: few; j_call: TRBJ1-1; cdr3_aa: CASSLRTPGNPNTEAFF; cdr3_nt: TGTGCCAGCTCACTACGGACCCCCGGGAATCCGAACACTGAAGCTTTCTTT
d_call: .; v_call: TRBV7-9; clone_size: .; j_call: TRBJ2-3; cdr3_aa: CASSRDFSGSTDTQYF; cdr3_nt: TGTGCCAGCAGTCGGGACTTTTCGGGGAGTACAGATACGCAGTATTTT
d_call: TRBD1; v_call: TRBV6-5; clone_size: .; j_call: TRBJ2-1; cdr3_aa: CASSYMGQGFSGEQFF; cdr3_nt: TGTGCCAGCAGTTACATGGGACAGGGATTCTCGGGTGAGCAGTTCTTC
d_call: TRBD2; v_call: TRBV13; clone_size: .; j_call: TRBJ2-3; cdr3_aa: CASSPPGLAGSDTQYF; cdr3_nt: TGTGCCAGCAGCCCCCCGGGACTAGCGGGGTCAGATACGCAGTATTTT
d_call: TRBD1; v_call: TRBV2; clone_size: .; j_call: TRBJ1-2; cdr3_aa: CASSQRTGGGYGYTF; cdr3_nt: TGTGCCAGCAGTCAACGGACAGGGGGCGGGTATGGCTACACCTTC
d_call: TRBD2; v_call: TRBV4-1; clone_size: .; j_call: TRBJ2-5; cdr3_aa: CASSHSGGEGQETQYF; cdr3_nt: TGCGCCAGCAGCCATTCCGGTGGGGAGGGACAAGAGACCCAGTACTTC
d_call: TRBD2; v_call: TRBV11-2; clone_size: .; j_call: TRBJ2-7; cdr3_aa: CASGTTLEQYF; cdr3_nt: TGTGCCAGCGGGACTACCCTCGAGCAGTACTTC
d_call: TRBD2; v_call: TRBV7-2; clone_size: .; j_call: TRBJ2-1; cdr3_aa: CASSLAWAGGPGEQFF; cdr3_nt: TGTGCCAGCAGCTTAGCATGGGCGGGGGGGCCGGGTGAGCAGTTCTTC
d_call: .; v_call: TRBV30; clone_size: .; j_call: TRBJ1-5; cdr3_aa: CAWSEQGRDNQPQHF; cdr3_nt: TGTGCCTGGAGTGAACAGGGACGGGACAATCAGCCCCAGCATTTT
d_call: .; v_call: TRBV9; clone_size: .; j_call: TRBJ1-5; cdr3_aa: CASSAGYNQPQHF; cdr3_nt: TGTGCCAGCAGCGCGGGGTACAATCAGCCCCAGCATTTT
d_call: .; v_call: TRBV7-2; clone_size: .; j_call: TRBJ1-5; cdr3_aa: CASSLDSNRPQHF; cdr3_nt: TGTGCCAGCAGCTTGGATAGCAATCGGCCCCAGCATTTT
d_call: TRBD1; v_call: TRBV27; clone_size: .; j_call: TRBJ2-1; cdr3_aa: CASSFTPGQGSSYNEQFF; cdr3_nt: TGTGCCAGCAGTTTTACCCCGGGACAGGGAAGCTCCTACAATGAGCAGTTCTTC
d_call: TRBD1; v_call: TRBV11-2; clone_size: once; j_call: TRBJ2-7; cdr3_aa: CASSLRQGPSYEQYF; cdr3_nt: TGTGCCAGCAGCTTACGACAGGGGCCCTCCTACGAGCAGTACTTC
d_call: .; v_call: TRBV18; clone_size: .; j_call: TRBJ1-2; cdr3_aa: CASSPPVTAAYGYTF; cdr3_nt: TGTGCCAGCTCACCACCGGTGACAGCCGCGTATGGCTACACCTTC
d_call: .; v_call: TRBV6-1; clone_size: .; j_call: TRBJ2-1; cdr3_aa: CASKKTGNPYNEQFF; cdr3_nt: TGTGCCAGCAAAAAAACAGGGAATCCCTACAATGAGCAGTTCTTC
d_call: .; v_call: TRBV5-1; clone_size: once; j_call: TRBJ2-2; cdr3_aa: CASSLSGVDTGELFF; cdr3_nt: TGCGCCAGCAGCTTGTCAGGGGTGGACACCGGGGAGCTGTTTTTT
d_call: TRBD2; v_call: TRBV28; clone_size: .; j_call: TRBJ2-1; cdr3_aa: CASSKLTGGPVNEQFF; cdr3_nt: TGTGCCAGCAGCAAACTGACGGGGGGTCCTGTAAATGAGCAGTTCTTC
d_call: .; v_call: TRBV20-1; clone_size: .; j_call: TRBJ2-3; cdr3_aa: CKRASTDTQYF; cdr3_nt: TGCAAGAGGGCGAGCACAGATACGCAGTATTTT
d_call: .; v_call: TRBV7-9; clone_size: .; j_call: TRBJ2-7; cdr3_aa: CASSFSSYEQYF; cdr3_nt: TGTGCCAGCAGCTTTAGCTCCTACGAGCAGTACTTC
d_call: .; v_call: TRBV7-9; clone_size: .; j_call: TRBJ1-2; cdr3_aa: CASSLSYGYTF; cdr3_nt: TGTGCCAGCAGCTTGTCGTATGGCTACACCTTC
d_call: .; v_call: TRBV7-9; clone_size: few; j_call: TRBJ1-4; cdr3_aa: CASSLGWVGGSTNEKLFF; cdr3_nt: TGTGCCAGCAGCTTAGGTTGGGTAGGCGGCTCAACTAATGAAAAACTGTTTTTT
d_call: .; v_call: TRBV5-8; clone_size: once; j_call: TRBJ2-1; cdr3_aa: CASSLSRNNEQFF; cdr3_nt: TGTGCCAGCAGCTTGTCTAGAAACAATGAGCAGTTCTTC
d_call: TRBD1; v_call: TRBV2; clone_size: .; j_call: TRBJ1-2; cdr3_aa: CASNLRDSGLANYGYTF; cdr3_nt: TGTGCCAGCAACCTCCGGGACAGTGGGTTAGCTAACTATGGCTACACCTTC
d_call: .; v_call: TRBV28; clone_size: .; j_call: TRBJ1-6; cdr3_aa: CASDGDYNSPLHF; cdr3_nt: TGTGCCAGCGACGGAGACTATAATTCACCCCTCCACTTT
d_call: .; v_call: TRBV30; clone_size: .; j_call: TRBJ2-1; cdr3_aa: CAWSLAAEQFF; cdr3_nt: TGTGCCTGGAGCTTGGCGGCTGAGCAGTTCTTC
d_call: .; v_call: TRBV6-5; clone_size: .; j_call: TRBJ1-5; cdr3_aa: CASSGTRNQPQHF; cdr3_nt: TGTGCCAGCAGCGGGACACGCAATCAGCCCCAGCATTTT
d_call: TRBD1; v_call: TRBV2; clone_size: .; j_call: TRBJ1-1; cdr3_aa: CASSLLTGVTTEAFF; cdr3_nt: TGTGCCAGCAGTCTACTGACAGGGGTAACCACTGAAGCTTTCTTT
d_call: .; v_call: TRBV10-3; clone_size: .; j_call: TRBJ1-2; cdr3_aa: CAIRRVAGVSSGYTF; cdr3_nt: TGTGCCATCAGACGAGTGGCAGGGGTTTCGTCTGGCTACACCTTC
d_call: .; v_call: TRBV2; clone_size: few; j_call: TRBJ1-5; cdr3_aa: CASSESRGDQPQHF; cdr3_nt: TGTGCCAGCAGTGAGTCCAGGGGAGATCAGCCCCAGCATTTT
d_call: TRBD1; v_call: TRBV28; clone_size: .; j_call: TRBJ2-7; cdr3_aa: CASSPPGQGPEQYF; cdr3_nt: TGTGCCAGCAGTCCCCCGGGACAGGGACCCGAGCAGTACTTC
d_call: TRBD2; v_call: TRBV5-4; clone_size: .; j_call: TRBJ2-5; cdr3_aa: CASSSSSGGTRRETQYF; cdr3_nt: TGTGCCAGCAGCTCGTCAAGCGGGGGAACGAGACGAGAGACCCAGTACTTC
d_call: .; v_call: TRBV7-9; clone_size: .; j_call: TRBJ2-2; cdr3_aa: CASSSGDRNTGELFF; cdr3_nt: TGTGCCAGCAGCTCGGGGGACAGGAACACCGGGGAGCTGTTTTTT
d_call: TRBD2; v_call: TRBV10-3; clone_size: .; j_call: TRBJ2-1; cdr3_aa: CASRTSGGNQFEQFF; cdr3_nt: TGTGCCTCGCGGACTAGCGGGGGCAACCAATTCGAGCAGTTCTTC
d_call: TRBD1; v_call: TRBV28; clone_size: .; j_call: TRBJ1-5; cdr3_aa: CASSLHRGGNQPQHF; cdr3_nt: TGTGCCAGCAGTTTACACAGGGGCGGCAATCAGCCCCAGCATTTT
d_call: .; v_call: TRBV28; clone_size: .; j_call: TRBJ1-2; cdr3_aa: CASSRTGGYTFPIGSARTGGYTF; cdr3_nt: TGTGCCAGCAGTAGGACTGGCGGCTACACCTTTCCCATCGGCTCCGCTAGGACTGGCGGCTACACCTTC
d_call: .; v_call: TRBV28; clone_size: few; j_call: TRBJ1-5; cdr3_aa: CASSLSPLVTESNQPQHF; cdr3_nt: TGTGCCAGCAGTTTATCCCCTTTGGTTACAGAGTCCAATCAGCCCCAGCATTTT
d_call: TRBD2; v_call: TRBV7-2; clone_size: .; j_call: TRBJ2-5; cdr3_aa: CASSSTSGGQETQYF; cdr3_nt: TGTGCCAGCAGCTCGACTAGCGGGGGGCAAGAGACCCAGTACTTC
d_call: .; v_call: TRBV7-2; clone_size: .; j_call: TRBJ2-3; cdr3_aa: CASTLALDTQYF; cdr3_nt: TGTGCCAGCACCCTGGCTCTAGATACGCAGTATTTT
d_call: TRBD2; v_call: TRBV2; clone_size: .; j_call: TRBJ2-5; cdr3_aa: CASSREGEQTQYF; cdr3_nt: TGTGCCAGCAGCCGGGAGGGTGAACAGACCCAGTACTTC
d_call: .; v_call: TRBV28; clone_size: .; j_call: TRBJ1-3; cdr3_aa: CASSLFTTSSGNTIYF; cdr3_nt: TGTGCCAGCAGTTTATTTACCACATCCTCTGGAAACACCATATATTTT
d_call: .; v_call: TRBV19; clone_size: .; j_call: TRBJ2-2; cdr3_aa: CASRPTGANTGELFF; cdr3_nt: TGTGCCAGTAGGCCAACAGGCGCGAACACCGGGGAGCTGTTTTTT
d_call: TRBD2; v_call: TRBV19; clone_size: .; j_call: TRBJ2-7; cdr3_aa: CASSGLAGHEQYF; cdr3_nt: TGTGCCAGTAGTGGGCTAGCGGGGCATGAGCAGTACTTC
d_call: .; v_call: TRBV5-6; clone_size: .; j_call: TRBJ1-2; cdr3_aa: CASSLDGNYGYTF; cdr3_nt: TGTGCCAGCAGCCTGGACGGGAACTATGGCTACACCTTC
d_call: TRBD2; v_call: TRBV28; clone_size: .; j_call: TRBJ2-2; cdr3_aa: CASSTLAGDYTGELFF; cdr3_nt: TGTGCCAGCAGTACCTTAGCGGGGGACTACACCGGGGAGCTGTTTTTT
d_call: TRBD2; v_call: TRBV28; clone_size: .; j_call: TRBJ2-1; cdr3_aa: CASSPWGGVSYNEQFF; cdr3_nt: TGTGCCAGCAGCCCATGGGGGGGGGTATCCTACAATGAGCAGTTCTTC
d_call: TRBD2; v_call: TRBV30; clone_size: .; j_call: TRBJ2-2; cdr3_aa: CAWSPSGGNTGELFF; cdr3_nt: TGTGCCTGGAGCCCTAGCGGGGGGAACACCGGGGAGCTGTTTTTT
d_call: .; v_call: TRBV28; clone_size: .; j_call: TRBJ1-4; cdr3_aa: CASRSILSGLFF; cdr3_nt: TGTGCCAGCAGATCGATTCTATCGGGGCTGTTTTTT
d_call: .; v_call: TRBV30; clone_size: .; j_call: TRBJ1-1; cdr3_aa: CAWMNTGMNTEAFF; cdr3_nt: TGTGCCTGGATGAACACAGGGATGAACACTGAAGCTTTCTTT
d_call: .; v_call: TRBV23-1; clone_size: .; j_call: TRBJ1-6; cdr3_aa: CASSPPGQQSSYNSPLHF; cdr3_nt: TGCGCCAGCAGTCCCCCGGGACAACAGAGCTCCTATAATTCACCCCTCCACTTT
d_call: .; v_call: TRBV13; clone_size: .; j_call: TRBJ1-6; cdr3_aa: CASSLISNSPLHF; cdr3_nt: TGTGCCAGCAGCTTAATATCTAATTCACCCCTCCACTTT